This T cell receptor (beta chain) was obtained from a study of OX40 agonist ivuxolimab in advanced cancers. Germline-derived CDR1 and CDR2 are LNHDA and SQIVND (reference sequence). The CDR3 length is 15 residues. V was pared by 4 bases and J by 0 bases, with 13 bases between. The data were produced by immunoSEQ multiplex PCR, yet TCRdb's version contains in-frame clones alone and is incomplete. Of approximately 70,000 clones listed, 86% were seen once; the top ten hold around 8.2%. The genes are TRBV19 and TRBJ2-7; D is tentatively TRBD1 or TRBD2 (5 bases each). This TCR derives from an adult with an advanced solid tumor such as melanoma, head and neck, liver or kidney cancer. The sample in question was CD4+ or CD8+ T cells sorted from blood, obtained in a trial of the OX40 agonist ivuxolimab. CDR3 loop: CASSTSGTSSYEQYF. CDR3 bases: TGTGCCAGTAGTACCTCCGGGACCTCCTCCTACGAGCAGTACTTC.